Listed here is a single TCR beta chain. The antigen remains undetermined. Germline CDR1 and CDR2: SEHNR and FQNEAQ (reference sequence). This CDR3 contains 12 residues. The V end was cut by 4 bases, the J end by 7 bases, with 11 bases between. This entry belongs to a study of siplizumab effects on memory and regulatory T cells. Per sample, the assay covered 90,000 to 100,000 TCR templates. Some clones are missing from TCRdb's copy, which holds only in-frame ones; the method was immunoSEQ multiplex PCR. Among more than 70,000 clones, approximately 95% were seen once, and the ten largest hold around 18%. Study conclusions and caveats: Greater diversity than memory cells seemed evident in naive T cells, which also appeared to be major alloresponse contributors.

This chain connects TRBV7-9 to TRBJ2-7; possibly TRBD2 for D (7 bases). The sample was CD8+ T cells sorted from blood. The clonotype originates from a human donor in good health. Here the CDR3 DNA reads TGTGCCAGCAGCTCCGAGGGGGGGGAGCAGTACTTC. Amino acids: CASSSEGGEQYF. Drawing the rest from reference TRBV7-9 and TRBJ2-7, the complete variable domain is DTGVSQNPRHKITKRGQNVTFRCDPISEHNRLYWYRQTLGQGPEFLTYFQNEAQLEKSRLLSDRFSAERPKGSFSTLEIQRTEQGDSAMYLCASSSEGGEQYFGPGTRLTVT.